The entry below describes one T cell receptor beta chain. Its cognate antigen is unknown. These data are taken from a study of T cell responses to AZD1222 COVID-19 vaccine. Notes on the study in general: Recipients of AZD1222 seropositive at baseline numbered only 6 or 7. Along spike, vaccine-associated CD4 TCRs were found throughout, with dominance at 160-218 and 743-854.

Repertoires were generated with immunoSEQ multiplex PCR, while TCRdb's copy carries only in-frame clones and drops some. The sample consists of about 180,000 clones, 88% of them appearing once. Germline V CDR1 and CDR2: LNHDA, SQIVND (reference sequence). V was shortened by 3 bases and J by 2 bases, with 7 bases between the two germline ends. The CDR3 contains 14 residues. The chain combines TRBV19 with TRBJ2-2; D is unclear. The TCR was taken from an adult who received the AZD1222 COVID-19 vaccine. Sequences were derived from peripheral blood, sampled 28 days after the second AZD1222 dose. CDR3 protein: CASSINRNTGELFF. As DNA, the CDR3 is TGTGCCAGTAGTATTAACAGAAACACCGGGGAGCTGTTTTTT.